The clone carrying this T cell receptor (beta chain) has just a few counts. Antigen specificity is unknown. Oncomine TCR Beta short-read sequencing was applied to DNA from cultured CD4+ T cells. TCRdb itself ran the PCR reads through MiXCR, one entry per CDR3 protein. This sample yields about 7,800 distinct CDR3 sequences, of which 50% to 75% are seen a single time; about 31% belongs to the top ten. Treatment described: roughly ten-day PBMC culture with coronavirus spike peptide pools or control peptides (ViraFEST assay). This sample was included in a study of vaccination and CD4 T cells after COVID-19. Study context: The peptides that stimulated the cells were overlapping spike peptides from SARS-CoV-2, HCoV-NL63, HCoV-OC43 and HCoV-229E.

The TCR originated in a human donor who had recovered from COVID-19. Sequenced material: CD4+ T cells from blood, cultured in vitro.

The CDR3, as DNA: TGTGCCATCAGTGAGGCATACCTGACAGGGAATGGCTACACCTTC. Translating gives CAISEAYLTGNGYTF. This chain joins TRBV10-3 and TRBJ1-2; 7 bases map to TRBD1. With 2 bases clipped from V and 6 bases from J, the junction kept 9 bases outside the gene matches. The CDR3 contains 15 residues. The germline CDR1 and CDR2 sequences are ENHRY and SYGVKD.